This T cell receptor beta chain was sequenced during a study of Graves' ophthalmopathy and Graves' hyperthyroidism. Germline loops: CDR1 ENHRY, CDR2 SYGVKD. This CDR3 contains 15 residues. From RNA, the CDR3 regions of TCR beta chains were amplified and sequenced. First-round RT-PCR employed HTBI primers, with a second-round multiplex PCR after it. MiXCR, run by TCRdb on the multiplex PCR reads, gives a single entry per CDR3 protein. The top ten clones hold 40% to 55% of a sample with about 740,000 distinct CDR3 sequences, around 40% of them seen once. Overall study results and limits: In blood appeared most of the expanded thyroid clonotypes whose frequency exceeded 0.001.

Each donor who had ophthalmopathy showed moderate-to-severe activity, a CAS of ≥3, a NOSPECS of ≥4, and a duration under 3 months. Turning to this clonotype: Antigen unknown. Compared with germline, one end of the junction differs, possibly owing to a read error.

The chain employs TRBV10-3 and TRBJ1-2, with D uncertain. Sequenced: peripheral blood. This receptor was identified in an adult man with Graves' ophthalmopathy. CDR3 nucleotide sequence: TGTGCCAGCAGTTATGAGAACGGGCGGCGGGATGGCTACACCTTC. Amino acid sequence: CASSYENGRRDGYTF.